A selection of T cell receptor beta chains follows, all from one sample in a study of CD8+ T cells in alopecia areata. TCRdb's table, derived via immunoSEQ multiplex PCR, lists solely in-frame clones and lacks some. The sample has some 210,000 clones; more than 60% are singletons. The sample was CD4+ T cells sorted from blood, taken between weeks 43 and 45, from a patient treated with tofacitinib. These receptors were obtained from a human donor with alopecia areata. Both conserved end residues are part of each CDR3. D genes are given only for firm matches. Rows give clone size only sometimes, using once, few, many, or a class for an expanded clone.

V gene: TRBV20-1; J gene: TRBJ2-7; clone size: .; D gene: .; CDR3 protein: CSAGTGAEQYF; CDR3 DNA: TGCAGTGCTGGCACAGGAGCTGAGCAGTACTTC
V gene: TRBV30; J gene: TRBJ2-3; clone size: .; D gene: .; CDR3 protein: CARLGGGSPDTQYF; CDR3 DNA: TGTGCCAGACTCGGAGGGGGCTCTCCAGATACGCAGTATTTT
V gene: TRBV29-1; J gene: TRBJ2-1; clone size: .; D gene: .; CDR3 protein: CSLRAGQEQFF; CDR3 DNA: TGCAGCCTGCGTGCGGGGCAGGAGCAGTTCTTC
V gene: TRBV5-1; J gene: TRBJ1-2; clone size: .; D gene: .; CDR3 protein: CASSLMTDNGYTF; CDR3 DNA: TGCGCCAGCAGCTTAATGACAGACAATGGCTACACCTTC
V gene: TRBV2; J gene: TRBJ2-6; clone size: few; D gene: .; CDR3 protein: CARFDSGANVLTF; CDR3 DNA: TGTGCCCGCTTCGATTCTGGGGCCAACGTCCTGACTTTC
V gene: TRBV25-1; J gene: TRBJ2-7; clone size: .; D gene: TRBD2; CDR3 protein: CASSEAGGWYEQYF; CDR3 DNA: TGTGCCAGCAGTGAGGCGGGGGGGTGGTACGAGCAGTACTTC
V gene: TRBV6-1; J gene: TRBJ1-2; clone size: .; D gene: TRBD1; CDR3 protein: CASSRDSQWGYGYTF; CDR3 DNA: TGTGCCAGCAGTAGGGACAGTCAGTGGGGATATGGCTACACCTTC
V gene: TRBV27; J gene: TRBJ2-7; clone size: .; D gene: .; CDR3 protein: CASSDLSSAYEQYF; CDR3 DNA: TGTGCCAGCTCGGATCTTTCCTCAGCCTACGAGCAGTACTTC
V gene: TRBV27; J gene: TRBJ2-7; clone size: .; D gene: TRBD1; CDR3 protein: CATKIGTGPYEQYF; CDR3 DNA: TGTGCCACCAAAATCGGGACAGGGCCCTACGAGCAGTACTTC
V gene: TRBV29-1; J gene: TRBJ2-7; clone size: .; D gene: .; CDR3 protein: CSVSGRASPREQYF; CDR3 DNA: TGCAGCGTTTCTGGACGGGCCTCGCCTCGTGAGCAGTACTTC
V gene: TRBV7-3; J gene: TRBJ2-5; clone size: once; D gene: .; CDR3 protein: CASSLAPFGETQYF; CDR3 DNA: TGTGCCAGCAGCTTAGCTCCCTTTGGAGAGACCCAGTACTTC
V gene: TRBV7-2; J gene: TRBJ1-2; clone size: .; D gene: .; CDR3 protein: CASSRGRLYGYTF; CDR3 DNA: TGTGCCAGCAGCCGGGGTCGGTTGTATGGCTACACCTTC
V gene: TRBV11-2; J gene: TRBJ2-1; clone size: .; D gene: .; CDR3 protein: CASSLDHGGGEQFF; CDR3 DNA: TGTGCCAGCAGCTTAGATCACGGAGGGGGTGAGCAGTTCTTC
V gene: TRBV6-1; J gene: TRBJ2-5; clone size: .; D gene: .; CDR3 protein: CASSARRDRLQETQYF; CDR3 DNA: TGTGCCAGCAGTGCACGCCGTGACAGACTCCAAGAGACCCAGTACTTC
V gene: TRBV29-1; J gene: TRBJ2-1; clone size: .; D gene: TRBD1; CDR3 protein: CSVDDRGLYNEQFF; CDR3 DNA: TGCAGCGTTGATGACAGGGGGCTCTACAATGAGCAGTTCTTC
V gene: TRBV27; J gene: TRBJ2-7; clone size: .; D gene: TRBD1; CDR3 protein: CASSRGTGGSEQYF; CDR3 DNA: TGTGCCAGCAGTCGCGGGACAGGGGGAAGCGAGCAGTACTTC
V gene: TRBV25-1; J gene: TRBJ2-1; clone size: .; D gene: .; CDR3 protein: CASSDGYNEQFF; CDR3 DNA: TGTGCCAGCAGTGATGGGTACAATGAGCAGTTCTTC
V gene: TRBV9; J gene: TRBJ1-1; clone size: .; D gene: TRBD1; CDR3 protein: CASSTSDRTTEAFF; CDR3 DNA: TGTGCCAGCAGCACATCGGACAGGACGACTGAAGCTTTCTTT
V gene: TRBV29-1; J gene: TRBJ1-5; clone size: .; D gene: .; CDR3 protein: CSVGGGDQPQHF; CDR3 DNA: TGCAGCGTTGGAGGTGGGGATCAGCCCCAGCATTTT
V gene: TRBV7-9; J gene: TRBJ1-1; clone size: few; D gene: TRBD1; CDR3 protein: CASSLESKGARWNTEAFF; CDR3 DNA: TGTGCCAGCAGCTTAGAGTCTAAGGGGGCACGGTGGAACACTGAAGCTTTCTTT
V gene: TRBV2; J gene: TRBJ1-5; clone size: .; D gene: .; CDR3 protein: CASSAGVVQPQHF; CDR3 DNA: TGTGCCAGCAGCGCCGGAGTGGTTCAGCCCCAGCATTTT
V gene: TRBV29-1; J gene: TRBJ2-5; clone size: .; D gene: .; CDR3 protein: CSVEVVQETQYF; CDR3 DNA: TGCAGCGTTGAGGTGGTCCAAGAGACCCAGTACTTC
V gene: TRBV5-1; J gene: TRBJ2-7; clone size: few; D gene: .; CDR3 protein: CASSLALGYEQYF; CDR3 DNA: TGCGCCAGCAGCTTGGCCCTGGGGTACGAGCAGTACTTC
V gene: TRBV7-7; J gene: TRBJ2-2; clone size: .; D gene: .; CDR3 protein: CASSLERTGELFF; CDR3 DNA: TGTGCCAGCAGCCTCGAGCGGACCGGGGAGCTGTTTTTT
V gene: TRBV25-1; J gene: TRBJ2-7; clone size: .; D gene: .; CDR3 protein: CASSEGRSYEQYF; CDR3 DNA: TGTGCCAGCAGTGAGGGCCGCTCCTACGAGCAGTACTTC
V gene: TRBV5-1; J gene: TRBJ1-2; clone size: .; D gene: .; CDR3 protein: CASSFDVTGDYTF; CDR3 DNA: TGCGCCAGCAGCTTTGATGTCACGGGGGACTACACCTTC
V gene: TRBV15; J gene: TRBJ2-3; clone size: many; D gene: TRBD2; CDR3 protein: CATSRERGGTDTQYF; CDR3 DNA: TGTGCCACCAGCAGAGAGCGGGGGGGCACAGATACGCAGTATTTT
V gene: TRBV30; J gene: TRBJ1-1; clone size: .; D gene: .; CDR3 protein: CAWAGNLPNTEAFF; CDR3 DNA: TGTGCCTGGGCCGGGAACTTACCCAACACTGAAGCTTTCTTT
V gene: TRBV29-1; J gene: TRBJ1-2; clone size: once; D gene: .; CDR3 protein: CSVEPVNYGYTF; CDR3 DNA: TGCAGCGTTGAACCGGTCAACTATGGCTACACCTTC
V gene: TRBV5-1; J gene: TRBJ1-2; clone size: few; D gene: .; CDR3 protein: CASSFGENYGYTF; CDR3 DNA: TGCGCCAGCAGCTTCGGGGAAAACTATGGCTACACCTTC
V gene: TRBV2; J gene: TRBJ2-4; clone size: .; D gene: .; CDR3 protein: CASITARGGNIQYF; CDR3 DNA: TGTGCCAGCATCACAGCTAGAGGAGGAAACATTCAGTACTTC
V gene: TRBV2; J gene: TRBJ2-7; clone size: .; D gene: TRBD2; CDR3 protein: CASRVGGEGQYF; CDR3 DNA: TGTGCCAGCAGAGTCGGAGGGGAGGGGCAGTACTTC
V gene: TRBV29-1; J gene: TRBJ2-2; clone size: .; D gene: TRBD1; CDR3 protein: CSVGADRGKNTGELFF; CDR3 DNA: TGCAGCGTTGGGGCCGACAGGGGCAAGAACACCGGGGAGCTGTTTTTT
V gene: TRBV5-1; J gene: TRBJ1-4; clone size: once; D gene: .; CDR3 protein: CASKREADEKLFF; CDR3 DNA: TGCGCCAGCAAGAGGGAGGCTGATGAAAAACTGTTTTTT
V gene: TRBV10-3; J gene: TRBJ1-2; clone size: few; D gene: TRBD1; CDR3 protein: CAISEWGQGDYTF; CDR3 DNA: TGTGCCATCAGTGAGTGGGGACAGGGGGACTACACCTTC
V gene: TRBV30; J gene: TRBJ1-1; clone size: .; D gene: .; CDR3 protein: CAWGQRYTEAFF; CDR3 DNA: TGTGCCTGGGGACAACGGTACACTGAAGCTTTCTTT